This T cell receptor (beta chain) was sequenced during a study of T cell responses to AZD1222 COVID-19 vaccine. In the study overall: Doses given second, at about 4 or about 12 weeks, were pooled. Study outcomes and limitations: Most donors were white British and more were female, and clonal diversity was possibly underestimated.

CDR3 length: 11 residues. The germline V gene encodes CDR1 DFQATT and CDR2 SNEGSKA (reference sequence). As concerns this clone: What it binds is unknown.

The protocol was immunoSEQ multiplex PCR, while the TCRdb copy is restricted to in-frame clones and leaves out a portion. The table records 55,000 to 90,000 clones, roughly four fifths of them present only once. This clonotype originated in an adult in good health. The sample was peripheral blood, taken on day 0 of AZD1222 vaccination. The chain is built from TRBV20-1 and TRBJ2-4, with D tentatively TRBD2 (5 bases). In nucleotides, the CDR3 is TGCAGCAGACGGTCGGGGAACATTCAGTACTTC. This sequence encodes CSRRSGNIQYF.